The 31 T cell receptor beta chains below come from one sample, sequenced in a study of T-cell reconstitution after alpha-beta-depleted transplantation in children. Unique molecular identifiers were incorporated during preparation of the TCRbeta library. TCRdb re-called the PCR reads through MiXCR, storing one row per CDR3 protein. The table lists about 200,000 distinct CDR3 sequences, 5% to 6.5% of them singletons. Specimen: PBMCs, collected before TCRalphabeta/CD19-depleted stem cell transplant. The receptor source for this set is a girl under two years old with combined immunodeficiency, due to receive a stem cell transplant.

The genes are TRBV2 and TRBJ2-1; D may be TRBD2 (6 bases). This CDR3 is built from 15 residues. Trimming left V 2 bases short and J 9 bases short, with 17 bases between. CDR1 and CDR2 (germline): SNHLY, FYNNEI. CDR3 sequence reads: CASSESSLRRGEQFF. CDR3 coding DNA: TGTGCCAGCAGTGAATCTAGCCTACGGCGGGGTGAGCAGTTCTTC.

At least ten counts were recorded for this clonotype. The CDR3 protein is CSARGGSLPLDEKLFF. CDR3 DNA: TGCAGTGCTAGAGGGGGGAGCTTGCCTTTGGACGAAAAACTGTTTTTT. The rearrangement joins TRBV20-1 to TRBJ1-4; TRBD1 might be the D (5 bases). Germline CDR1 and CDR2: DFQATT and SNEGSKA (reference sequence). V lost 1 base, J lost 8 bases, and 20 bases lay in between. This CDR3 is built from 16 residues.

Turning to this clonotype: With a much larger clone just one base away, this may be a read error. The CDR3 ends on some other residue instead of the conserved phenylalanine or tryptophan, so this is likely a read error. The rearrangement uses TRBV4-2 and TRBJ2-2; 10 positions match TRBD2. CDR3 length: 15 residues. Germline assignment: CDR1 LGHNA and CDR2 YNFKEQ. V lost 2 bases to trimming and J lost 9 bases; unmatched junction nucleotides: 6. CDR3: CASSQFTSGNRELFY. The CDR3 region has the DNA TGTGCCAGCAGCCAATTTACTAGCGGGAACAGGGAGCTGTTTTAT.

This clonotype was detected ten times or more. The genes are TRBV11-3 and TRBJ2-2, with 7 nucleotides matching TRBD1. With V trimmed by 2 bases and J by 2 bases, 17 bases remained unmatched. In germline, CDR1 is SGHNT, CDR2 YENEEA. There are 20 residues in the CDR3. CDR3 loop: CASSLMPALQGRSNTGELFF. The CDR3 coding sequence is TGTGCCAGCAGCTTAATGCCCGCCTTACAGGGGCGATCTAACACCGGGGAGCTGTTTTTT.

This clonotype showed up many times. The chain employs TRBV24-1 and TRBJ2-7, with D unclear. CDR3 size: 13 residues. Trimming left V 3 bases short and J 6 bases short, with 11 bases between. Germline V gene sequence: CDR1 KGHDR, CDR2 SFDVKD. Here the CDR3 reads CATSDQVFSEQYF. CDR3 nucleotides: TGTGCCACCAGTGATCAAGTATTCAGCGAGCAGTACTTC.

This clonotype was seen ten or more times. The chain recombines TRBV24-1 with TRBJ2-2; D gene unclear. The CDR3 is made up of 13 amino acids. Trimming removed 5 bases from V and 6 bases from J, with 9 bases in between. Germline V CDR1 and CDR2: KGHDR, SFDVKD. The CDR3 DNA is TGTGCCACCAGTGGCCTTATCGCCGGGGAGCTGTTTTTT. It yields the protein CATSGLIAGELFF.

The chain uses TRBV7-3 and TRBJ2-7; 7 nucleotides align to TRBD1. The CDR3 runs 14 residues. Trimming cost V 5 bases and J 2 bases; bases outside gene matches: 6. CDR1 and CDR2 (germline): SGHTA, FQGTGA. CDR3: CASSPGTAPYEQYF. The CDR3 bases are TGTGCCAGCAGCCCCGGGACAGCTCCCTACGAGCAGTACTTC.

This clonotype was seen ten or more times. The chain couples TRBV28 to TRBJ2-6; tentatively, D is TRBD1 (6 bases). CDR1 is MDHEN and CDR2 is SYDVKM in the germline V gene. The V end was cut by 3 bases, the J end by 13 bases, with 16 bases between. The CDR3 runs to 14 residues. CDR3 loop: CASSFDLGAGVLTF. For the CDR3, the DNA is TGTGCCAGCAGTTTTGATCTGGGGGCTGGAGTCCTGACTTTC.

This clonotype was found a few times. The V gene is TRBV27, the J gene TRBJ1-2; D is possibly TRBD1 (5 bases). Looked up from germline, CDR1 is MNHEY and CDR2 is SMNVEV (reference sequence). V gave up 5 bases and J gave up 0 bases, with 7 bases separating them. This CDR3 is 13 amino acids long. The CDR3 region has the DNA TGTGCCAGCAGTGACAGCTCTAACTATGGCTACACCTTC. Its protein is CASSDSSNYGYTF.

Ten or more counts support this clonotype. This rearrangement joins TRBV5-1 to TRBJ2-1; D gene unclear. The germline V gene has CDR1 SGHRS and CDR2 YFSETQ. Trimming stripped 3 bases from V and 0 bases from J, with 4 bases between. This CDR3 is 13 amino acids long. The CDR3 sequence: CASSSISYNEQFF. The CDR3 DNA is TGCGCCAGCAGCTCTATCTCCTACAATGAGCAGTTCTTC.

In the case of this clonotype: It may be a read error: a sequence one base away is much more abundant. The chain uses TRBV24-1 and TRBJ2-2, with 11 nucleotides matching TRBD2. Trimming at V came to 4 bases and at J to 1 base, leaving 4 bases not matched to a gene. This CDR3 contains 17 residues. Germline loops: CDR1 KGHDR, CDR2 SFDVKD. The CDR3 reads CATSEVTSGVNTGELFF. The CDR3 region has the DNA TGTGCCACCAGTGAGGTGACTAGCGGGGTGAACACCGGGGAGCTGTTTTTT.

This clonotype has ten or more counts. The V call is TRBV29-1, the J call TRBJ2-7; 10 bases are a match to TRBD2. The CDR3 length is 14 residues. Trimming removed 3 bases from V and 2 bases from J; junction bases left unmatched: 4. Germline loops: CDR1 SQVTM, CDR2 ANQGSEA. DNA for the CDR3: TGCAGCGTTGATTCTAGCGGGAGCACCTACGAGCAGTACTTC. Translating gives CSVDSSGSTYEQYF.

This clonotype was seen ten or more times. V is TRBV7-9 and J is TRBJ2-3; no clear D gene. This CDR3 spans 12 amino acids. Germline V lookup: CDR1 SEHNR, CDR2 FQNEAQ (reference sequence). V dropped 4 bases and J dropped 2 bases, with 4 bases sitting between them. CDR3 nucleotides: TGTGCCAGCAGCTCGTACACAGATACGCAGTATTTT. This encodes CASSSYTDTQYF.

In this sample, this clonotype turned up many times. The DNA is omitted, as the CDR3 cannot be located on it reliably, and the CDR3 follows TCRdb's listing. CDR3 amino acids: CASSQVASGSYEQHF. This rearrangement joins TRBV4-1 to TRBJ2-7. Germline CDR1 and CDR2: MGHRA and YSYEKL. The CDR3 sequence runs 15 residues, both termini included.

J is TRBJ1-6 and V is TRBV27; perhaps TRBD1 as D (5 bases). Germline V gives CDR1 MNHEY, CDR2 SMNVEV (reference sequence). The V and J ends lost 2 bases and 8 bases respectively, with 16 bases between them. This CDR3 has 16 amino acids. CDR3 in amino acids: CASSLNVREWDSPLHF. The CDR3, as DNA: TGTGCCAGCAGTTTAAACGTCAGGGAATGGGATTCACCCCTCCACTTT.

At least ten counts were recorded for this clonotype. The chain couples TRBV5-1 to TRBJ2-7; 8 positions match TRBD1. There are 18 residues in the CDR3. CDR1 is SGHRS and CDR2 is YFSETQ in the germline V gene. The V and J ends lost 4 bases and 2 bases, in that order; junction bases with no gene match: 17. CDR3: CASSPARDRPRTTYEQYF. CDR3 in DNA: TGCGCCAGCAGCCCAGCCCGGGACAGGCCTAGAACGACCTACGAGCAGTACTTC.

This clonotype occurred many times. V is TRBV20-1 and J is TRBJ2-7; 7 bases line up with TRBD2. The V segment lost 3 bases and the J segment 3 bases; nucleotides outside the gene matches: 11. This CDR3 contains 15 residues. Germline V gene data show CDR1 as DFQATT and CDR2 as SNEGSKA (reference sequence). The CDR3, as DNA: TGCAGTGCTAGTAGTACTAGCGTGGAGATCTACGAGCAGTACTTC. This sequence encodes CSASSTSVEIYEQYF.

This clonotype showed up many times. The V call is TRBV7-2, the J call TRBJ2-1; 15 nucleotides line up with TRBD2. The CDR3 length is 15 residues. V was clipped by 6 bases and J by 9 bases; unmatched bases: 6. CDR1 and CDR2 (germline): SGHTA, FQGNSA. As DNA, the CDR3 is TGTGCCAGCAGTCGGACTAGCGGGGGGGTGGGTGAGCAGTTCTTC. It codes for CASSRTSGGVGEQFF.

This clonotype was observed many times. The chain is built from TRBV27 and TRBJ2-1, with 7 bases fitting TRBD2. After removal of 3 bases from V and 6 bases from J, the junction contained 8 bases not matched to a gene. This CDR3 has 15 amino acids. Germline-derived CDR1 and CDR2 are MNHEY and SMNVEV (reference sequence). The CDR3 is CASSFGLRTSNEQFF. Here the CDR3 DNA reads TGTGCCAGCAGTTTTGGCCTCAGGACTAGCAATGAGCAGTTCTTC.

The chain links TRBV20-1 to TRBJ2-3, with D possibly called TRBD1 or TRBD2 (5 bases each). The CDR3 sequence is 12 residues long. Germline-derived CDR1 and CDR2 are DFQATT and SNEGSKA (reference sequence). V was trimmed by 7 bases and J by 2 bases, leaving 10 bases between them. CDR3 coding DNA: TGCAGTGTCCGTGGGACCACAGATACGCAGTATTTT. Residues: CSVRGTTDTQYF.

This clonotype was seen a few times. The chain couples TRBV5-1 to TRBJ2-7; a weak D match, TRBD1 (6 bases). The CDR3 runs to 14 residues. V gave up 3 bases and J gave up 4 bases, with 14 bases separating them. CDR1 is SGHRS and CDR2 is YFSETQ in the germline V gene. CDR3 sequence: CASSSTGNLYEQYF. Here the CDR3 DNA reads TGCGCCAGCAGCTCTACAGGGAACCTTTACGAGCAGTACTTC.

This clonotype occurred many times. The rearrangement uses TRBV5-5 and TRBJ2-1; 12 nucleotides line up with TRBD2. Per germline, CDR1 SGHKS and CDR2 YYEKEE (reference sequence). The CDR3 consists of 14 residues. V lost 8 bases and J lost 5; bases outside the gene matches: 5. The CDR3 DNA follows: TGTGCCAGTAAGACTAGCGGGGGCAACAATGAGCAGTTCTTC. Translating it yields CASKTSGGNNEQFF.

In its sample, this clonotype was seen many times. J is TRBJ2-7 and V is TRBV6-2 or TRBV6-3; TRBD1 matches at 7 bases. Trimming at V came to 4 bases and at J to 6 bases, leaving 9 bases not matched to a gene. The CDR3 spans 14 residues. Per germline, CDR1 MNHEY and CDR2 SVGEGT. CDR3 nucleotides: TGTGCCAGCAGTTTTCGACAGGGTGGAGGCGAGCAGTACTTC. Amino acid sequence: CASSFRQGGGEQYF.

This clonotype was counted ten times or more. The chain combines TRBV7-2 with TRBJ1-5; perhaps TRBD1 as D (6 bases). V was pared by 5 bases and J by 5 bases, with 10 bases between. Germline V gives CDR1 SGHTA, CDR2 FQGNSA. This CDR3 region has 13 residues. The CDR3 is CASSRRGDQPQHF. The DNA for the CDR3 is TGTGCCAGCAGCCGCAGGGGAGATCAGCCCCAGCATTTT.

This clonotype has at least ten counts. The CDR3 DNA reads as TGCGCCAGCAGCCCAGCGGGGGAGACCCAGTACTTC. This sequence encodes CASSPAGETQYF. V and J are TRBV4-1 and TRBJ2-5, with 7 bases lining up with TRBD2. After removal of 4 bases from V and 5 bases from J, the junction contained 1 base not matched to a gene. The V gene's germline CDR1 is MGHRA and CDR2 YSYEKL. The CDR3 is 12 residues long.

This clonotype has at least ten counts. V is TRBV10-3 and J is TRBJ2-3; 9 bases are shared with TRBD2. Germline trimming cut 0 bases from V and 2 bases from J; bases unmatched to any gene: 9. CDR1 and CDR2 (germline): ENHRY, SYGVKD. CDR3 length equals 18 residues. The CDR3 here is CAISESMVAGVYTDTQYF. CDR3 sequence (DNA): TGTGCCATCAGTGAGTCGATGGTAGCGGGGGTGTACACAGATACGCAGTATTTT.

This clonotype was observed many times. The chain combines TRBV5-1 with TRBJ2-1, with 7 positions matching TRBD2. V was pared by 0 bases and J by 4 bases, with 13 bases of the junction left unmatched. In germline, CDR1 is SGHRS, CDR2 YFSETQ. This CDR3 has 18 residues. The CDR3 loop reads CASSLAFSGEIRYNEQFF. Here the CDR3 DNA reads TGCGCCAGCAGCTTGGCGTTCAGCGGGGAGATCCGTTACAATGAGCAGTTCTTC.

This clonotype was counted at least ten times. V and J are TRBV21-1 and TRBJ1-5; the D call in the table, TRBD1, was not verified against the DNA. TRBV21-1 is a pseudogene. This CDR3 region has 19 residues. For the CDR3, the DNA is TGTGCCAGCAGCAAAGGACGCCCCTGGGGGATAATCGTAAATCAGCCCCAGCATTTT. As protein: CASSKGRPWGIIVNQPQHF.

This clonotype was seen repeatedly, ten times or more. The chain uses TRBV20-1 and TRBJ2-5, with D maybe TRBD2 (5 bases). CDR1 is DFQATT and CDR2 is SNEGSKA in the germline V gene (reference sequence). The CDR3 contains 14 residues. Trimming removed 0 bases at V and 4 bases at J, with 12 bases between. CDR3 sequence reads: CSARDSASRETQYF. CDR3 DNA sequence: TGCAGTGCTAGAGATAGCGCTAGCCGAGAGACCCAGTACTTC.

This clonotype was detected ten times or more. This chain links TRBV28 with TRBJ2-1, with D possibly being TRBD2 (6 bases). There are 16 residues in the CDR3. Trimming pared 1 base from V and 2 bases from J, leaving 12 bases between. The germline V gene encodes CDR1 MDHEN and CDR2 SYDVKM. CDR3 amino acids: CASSLYPGDPYNEQFF. The CDR3 DNA reads as TGTGCCAGCAGTTTATATCCGGGAGACCCCTACAATGAGCAGTTCTTC.

This clonotype came up many times. The chain joins TRBV12-3 or TRBV12-4 to TRBJ2-5; 7 bases are a match to TRBD1. The V gene end was trimmed by 2 bases and the J gene end by 7 bases; junction bases not matched to a gene: 7. This CDR3 spans 14 amino acids. Here the CDR3 reads CASSLIRGTGTQYF. The CDR3, as DNA: TGTGCCAGCAGTTTAATCAGGGGGACCGGGACCCAGTACTTC.